The source of this TCR beta chain is a study of T cell changes during pregnancy in multiple sclerosis. Sequencing was performed with immunoSEQ multiplex PCR; in TCRdb, only in-frame clones are kept and a portion is missing. The sample includes about 92,000 clones, roughly 90% seen only once; the top ten take 1.5%. Germline V gene data show CDR1 as SEHNR and CDR2 as FQNEAQ (reference sequence). The CDR3 runs 13 residues. V dropped 5 bases and J dropped 7 bases, with 11 bases sitting between them. The chain is built from TRBV7-9 and TRBJ1-4; the D is unclear. This sample comprised peripheral blood, obtained in the first trimester of pregnancy. This TCR came from a female donor with multiple sclerosis, enrolled in a pregnancy study. In DNA, the CDR3 is TGTGCCAGCAGCCTCCATTTCAGTGAAAAACTGTTTTTT. Translating it yields CASSLHFSEKLFF. Full variable domain (outside the CDR3, taken from reference TRBV7-9 and TRBJ1-4): DTGVSQNPRHKITKRGQNVTFRCDPISEHNRLYWYRQTLGQGPEFLTYFQNEAQLEKSRLLSDRFSAERPKGSFSTLEIQRTEQGDSAMYLCASSLHFSEKLFFGSGTQLSVL.